The 5 T cell receptor beta chains below come from one sample, sequenced in a study of CD8+CD57+ T cells in acquired aplastic anemia. The TCR beta profiling, which covered VDJ combination and CDR3 sequence, was carried out using genomic DNA as the template. Using its own MiXCR run on the reads, TCRdb lists one record per CDR3 protein. The sample carries 450,000 to 600,000 distinct CDR3 sequences, about a third recorded once. Patients chosen for sequencing had shown CD8+CD57+ cell expansion by flow cytometry. The sample comprised sorted CD4+, CD8+, or CD8+CD57+ T cells (not recorded which) from PBMCs. These receptors were collected from a human donor with aplastic anemia.

This clonotype has a count of ten or more. The chain couples TRBV5-1 to TRBJ2-7; D is ambiguous. Germline CDR1 is SGHRS and CDR2 is YFSETQ. V dropped 7 bases and J dropped 0 bases, with 11 bases sitting between them. CDR3 size: 13 residues. CDR3 in amino acids: CASSSPPSYEQYF. The DNA of the CDR3 is TGCGCCAGCTCGTCGCCTCCCTCCTACGAGCAGTACTTC.

This chain links TRBV7-9 with TRBJ2-7, with no clear D. Germline V CDR1 and CDR2: SEHNR, FQNEAQ (reference sequence). There are 11 residues in the CDR3. V shed 1 base and J shed 9 bases, with 7 bases lying between them. The CDR3 region is CASSLGSWQYF. The DNA for the CDR3 is TGTGCCAGCAGCTTAGGGTCTTGGCAGTACTTC.

This clonotype was seen many times. This chain joins TRBV10-3 and TRBJ1-6; unclear D gene. V was pared by 7 bases and J by 10 bases, with 17 bases between. The CDR3 length is 14 residues. Germline CDR1 and CDR2: ENHRY and SYGVKD. The CDR3 region is CAITGQIEGSPLHF. Here the CDR3 DNA reads TGTGCCATCACGGGCCAGATCGAGGGATCACCCCTCCACTTT.

CDR3 coding DNA: TGCAGTGCTGGCGTCCCTAGCGGGAGGGTTAGCAATGAGCAGTTCTTC. It translates to CSAGVPSGRVSNEQFF. The gene calls are TRBV20-1 and TRBJ2-1, with 12 positions matching TRBD2. Looked up from germline, CDR1 is DFQATT and CDR2 is SNEGSKA (reference sequence). The CDR3 is 16 residues long. The V segment lost 5 bases and the J segment 6 bases; nucleotides outside the gene matches: 11.

This clonotype has only a few counts. The rearrangement joins TRBV2 to TRBJ2-1; D is uncertain. V shed 1 base and J shed 4 bases, with 14 bases lying between them. Germline CDR1 is SNHLY and CDR2 is FYNNEI. The CDR3 is made up of 16 amino acids. The CDR3 nucleotides read TGTGCCAGCAGTGAAGTTGGCGTCTACTATTACAATGAGCAGTTCTTC. Protein: CASSEVGVYYYNEQFF.